This is a list of T cell receptor beta chains from one sample in a study of T cell clonotyping in hematopoietic cell transplantation. Profiled with immunoSEQ multiplex PCR; TCRdb holds only in-frame clones, not every one. The sample holds tens of thousands of clones, 65% to 90% seen once. The sequenced sample was peripheral blood mononuclear cells, obtained before stem cell transplant. These receptor sequences come from a man aged 60-69 years with biphenotypic leukemia. Some clones in this sample may be carry-over from other donors' samples. The CDR3 runs from the conserved cysteine through the conserved F or W. D genes are given only for firm matches. Size values are once, few and many counts, or a class for expanded clones, and some rows have none.

>TRBV27|NA|TRBJ1-2|once
TGTGCCAGCAGTAAGAAGGGGCTCAGGAACTATGGCTACACCTTC
CASSKKGLRNYGYTF
>TRBV11-3|NA|TRBJ1-1|NA
TGTGCCAGCAGCTTCGCGAGTGACACTGAAGCTTTCTTT
CASSFASDTEAFF
>TRBV7-3|NA|TRBJ1-2|few
TGTGCCAGCAGTTCAGAAGGGGAAGAATACGGCTACACCTTC
CASSSEGEEYGYTF
>TRBV27|NA|TRBJ1-4|NA
TGTGCCAGCAGTTCGGGAGGGGCGGATGAAAAACTGTTTTTT
CASSSGGADEKLFF
>TRBV2|TRBD2|TRBJ2-7|few
TGTGCCAGCAGAGACAGTACTAGCGGGAGTTATGGCGAGCAGTACTTC
CASRDSTSGSYGEQYF
>TRBV28|NA|TRBJ2-1|NA
TGTGCCAGCAGTCCCAACGACAACTACAATGAGCAGTTCTTC
CASSPNDNYNEQFF
>TRBV7-3|NA|TRBJ2-2|NA
TGTGCCAGCACTCTGAATAGGGGCACCGGGGAGCTGTTTTTT
CASTLNRGTGELFF
>TRBV29-1|NA|TRBJ1-3|NA
TGCAGCGTTAAGTCAGGGGCCGGAAACACCATATATTTT
CSVKSGAGNTIYF
>TRBV7-3|TRBD1|TRBJ2-2|NA
TGTGCCAGCAGCGGACGGACAGGGAACACCGGGGAGCTGTTTTTT
CASSGRTGNTGELFF
>TRBV14|NA|TRBJ2-7|NA
TGTGCCAGCAGCCCCAGAAGGACAGAGACCTACGAGCAGTACTTC
CASSPRRTETYEQYF
>TRBV19|TRBD1|TRBJ1-5|once
TGTGCCAGTCAGGGGGAGCTATCCAATCAGCCCCAGCATTTT
CASQGELSNQPQHF
>TRBV11-2|NA|TRBJ2-7|NA
TGTGCCAGCAGCTTAGATAAATGGCAGGGGTATCACGAGCAGTACTTC
CASSLDKWQGYHEQYF
>TRBV30|TRBD2|TRBJ2-7|once
TGTGCCTGGAGTGCTTTGTCAACTAGCGGGAGGAACCTCTACGAGCAGTACTTC
CAWSALSTSGRNLYEQYF
>TRBV7-2|NA|TRBJ1-1|NA
TGTGCCAGCGGGCCCGGACAGTATGAAGCTTTCTTT
CASGPGQYEAFF
>TRBV4-3|NA|TRBJ2-5|NA
TGCGCCAGCAGCCAAGTTCTGGACAGTGGAGGGGAGACCCAGTACTTC
CASSQVLDSGGETQYF
>TRBV30|NA|TRBJ2-1|NA
TGTGCCTGGGAACAAGGGGAAAGGGAGCAGTTCTTC
CAWEQGEREQFF
>TRBV28|NA|TRBJ1-4|NA
TGTGCCAGCAGCCAGGGGAATGAAAAACTGTTTTTT
CASSQGNEKLFF
>TRBV7-2|NA|TRBJ1-2|NA
TGTGCCAGCAGCTTAAAGGGTGCTAGCTACACCTTC
CASSLKGASYTF
>TRBV5-6|NA|TRBJ2-3|NA
TGTGCCAGCAGACAAACTCCCGTAGATACGCAGTATTTT
CASRQTPVDTQYF
>TRBV10-2|NA|TRBJ1-2|NA
TGCGCCAGCACCACGGACCCGGGGTATGGCTACACCTTC
CASTTDPGYGYTF
>TRBV6-1|NA|TRBJ2-2|NA
TGTGCCAGCAGTGAAGAAAGCTCCGGGGAGCTGTTTTTT
CASSEESSGELFF
>TRBV4-3|NA|TRBJ1-1|NA
TGCGCCAGCAGCCAATCACAGGACGTCGCATTGAACACTGAAGCTTTCTTT
CASSQSQDVALNTEAFF
>TRBV28|NA|TRBJ1-2|once
TGTGCCAGCTTCGCGGCCGACTATGGCTACACCTTC
CASFAADYGYTF
>TRBV1|NA|TRBJ1-2|NA
TGCACCAGCAGCACCCGACCGGGCGACAGGGCTTCCTATGGCTACACCTTC
CTSSTRPGDRASYGYTF
>TRBV19|TRBD2|TRBJ2-7|NA
TGTGCCAGTACCCTGATCTCCCCCGGACTAGCGGGAGGGCCGGACTACGAGCAGTACTTC
CASTLISPGLAGGPDYEQYF
>TRBV7-9|NA|TRBJ1-1|NA
TGTGCCAGCAGCTTATTGGGAGACACTGAAGCTTTCTTT
CASSLLGDTEAFF
>TRBV14|NA|TRBJ1-2|NA
TGTGCCAGCAGCCAAGATTGGGGCCAGAACTATGGCTACACCTTC
CASSQDWGQNYGYTF
>TRBV4-3|NA|TRBJ2-7|NA
TGCGCCAGCAGCCAAGACGGAACGGGATACTACGAGCAGTACTTC
CASSQDGTGYYEQYF
>TRBV6-6|TRBD2|TRBJ2-7|NA
TGTGCCAGCAGTTGGGCAGGGAGGGGCGAGCAGTACTTC
CASSWAGRGEQYF
>TRBV30|TRBD1|TRBJ1-6|NA
TGTGCCGGGGAAATGACAGGGGTTCACTCACCCCTCCACTTT
CAGEMTGVHSPLHF
>TRBV5-1|NA|TRBJ2-2|NA
TGCGCCAGCAGCTTGGAGGTGGGGGGCGAGACCGGGGAGCTGTTTTTT
CASSLEVGGETGELFF
>TRBV25-1|NA|TRBJ1-5|NA
TGTGCCAGCAGTGAAGAACTAGCTAGCAATCAGCCCCAGCATTTT
CASSEELASNQPQHF
>TRBV25-1|NA|TRBJ1-1|few
TGTGCCAGCAGTGGGACAGTGTATAGCACTGAAGCTTTCTTT
CASSGTVYSTEAFF
>TRBV6-1|NA|TRBJ1-4|NA
TGTGCCAGCAGTGTTACAAGGAGGGCGGAAAAACTGTTTTTT
CASSVTRRAEKLFF
>TRBV7-8|NA|TRBJ1-1|few
TGTGCCAGCAGCGTCCGAGGGGGGCCCACTGAAGCTTTCTTT
CASSVRGGPTEAFF
>TRBV10-2|NA|TRBJ1-1|few
TGCGCCAGCACTGTTGGCGCTGAAGCTTTCTTT
CASTVGAEAFF
>TRBV28|TRBD1|TRBJ1-5|NA
TGTGCCAGCAGTTTACCCGGGACAGGGTCGCATCAGCCCCAGCATTTT
CASSLPGTGSHQPQHF
>TRBV7-6|TRBD1|TRBJ1-4|NA
TGTGCCAGCACCGAAAACCATCGGGGGACAGGGGAGGAAAAACTGTTTTTT
CASTENHRGTGEEKLFF
>TRBV6-1|TRBD1|TRBJ1-1|NA
TGTGCCAGCAAGGCGGGACAGATGAACACTGAAGCTTTCTTT
CASKAGQMNTEAFF
>TRBV10-3|NA|TRBJ2-7|few
TGTGCCATCTCGGGCCGGGGGTCTCCCTACGAGCAGTACTTC
CAISGRGSPYEQYF
>TRBV10-3|NA|TRBJ1-1|NA
TGTGCCATCAGTGAGTTGGGGGGTTCGACTGAAGCTTTCTTT
CAISELGGSTEAFF
>TRBV28|NA|TRBJ2-7|once
TGTGCCAGCAGTTGGGGGGCCGACACCTACGAGCAGTACTTC
CASSWGADTYEQYF
>TRBV6-5|NA|TRBJ2-2|NA
TGTGCCAGCGGCGTCACCGGGGAGCTGTTTTTT
CASGVTGELFF
>TRBV30|TRBD2|TRBJ2-1|NA
TGTGCCTGGAATAAGGGACTAGCGGGACGCTACAATGAGCAGTTCTTC
CAWNKGLAGRYNEQFF
>TRBV6-1|NA|TRBJ2-1|few
TGTGCCAGCAGTGAAGTTGGGACGGATGCACCCTTCTTC
CASSEVGTDAPFF
>TRBV5-1|NA|TRBJ1-2|NA
TGCGCCAGCAGCTTTACCGGGAGAAACTATGGCTACACCTTC
CASSFTGRNYGYTF
>TRBV29-1|NA|TRBJ2-1|NA
TGCAGCGTTGTCAAATCCTACAATGAGCAGTTCTTC
CSVVKSYNEQFF